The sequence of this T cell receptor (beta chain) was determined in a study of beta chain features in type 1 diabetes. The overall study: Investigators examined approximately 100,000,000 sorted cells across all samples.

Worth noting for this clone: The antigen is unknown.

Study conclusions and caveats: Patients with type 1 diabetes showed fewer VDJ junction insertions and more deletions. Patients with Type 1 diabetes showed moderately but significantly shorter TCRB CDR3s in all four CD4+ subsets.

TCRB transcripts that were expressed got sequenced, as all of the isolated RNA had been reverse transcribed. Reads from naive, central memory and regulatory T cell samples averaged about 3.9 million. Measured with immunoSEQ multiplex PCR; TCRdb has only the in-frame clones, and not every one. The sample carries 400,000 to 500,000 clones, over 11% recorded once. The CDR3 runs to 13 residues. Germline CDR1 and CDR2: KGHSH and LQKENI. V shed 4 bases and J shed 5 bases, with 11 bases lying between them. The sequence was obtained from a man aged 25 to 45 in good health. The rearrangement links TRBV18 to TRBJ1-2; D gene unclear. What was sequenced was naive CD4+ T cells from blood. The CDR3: CASSLSGTYGYTF. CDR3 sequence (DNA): TGTGCCAGCTCACTCTCCGGCACTTATGGCTACACCTTC.